Listed below are T cell receptor beta chains from one sample, sequenced in a study of radiotherapy plus CTLA-4 blockade in lung cancer. Assay used: immunoSEQ multiplex PCR; TCRdb lists only in-frame clones, some missing. Among 25,000 to 35,000 clones listed, over 75% were seen once. The sample was peripheral blood, taken from a patient treated with radiotherapy plus ipilimumab. These receptors all come from a human donor with non-small cell lung cancer that progressed on radiotherapy plus ipilimumab. The CDR3 runs from the conserved cysteine through the conserved F or W. The order of the fields is V gene, J gene, D gene, CDR3 protein. D genes are given only for firm matches.

TRBV6-5	TRBJ2-3	.	CASSYGASSTDTQYF
TRBV28	TRBJ1-6	TRBD1	CASTLLDRGDSPLHF
TRBV10-3	TRBJ2-5	TRBD2	CAISEVSSGEETQYF
TRBV25-1	TRBJ2-2	.	CASSAAGLTMSGELFF
TRBV5-1	TRBJ2-3	.	CASSSRDTQYF
TRBV11-2	TRBJ2-7	.	CASSLGQFAYEQYF
TRBV11-2	TRBJ1-1	TRBD1	CASSSLTGGAVSTEAFF
TRBV7-9	TRBJ2-2	TRBD1	CASSPGTGDTGELFF
TRBV7-2	TRBJ2-7	TRBD1	CASSTTGFTYEQYF
TRBV7-9	TRBJ1-2	.	CASSSMGAGYTF
TRBV6-6	TRBJ2-7	.	CASSAQGGSYEQYF
TRBV19	TRBJ1-1	.	CASTKTSNTEAFF
TRBV27	TRBJ2-4	TRBD1	CASSTRTGIKNIQYF
TRBV5-1	TRBJ2-3	TRBD1	CASSLYGTGSTDTQYF
TRBV5-1	TRBJ1-2	.	CASSRGDQGSSGYTF
TRBV7-9	TRBJ2-1	TRBD2	CASSLFIAGPSYNEQFF
TRBV6-6	TRBJ1-5	.	CASSHLIGRNNQPQHF
TRBV13	.	.	CASSLARGEQYF
TRBV18	TRBJ1-2	.	CASSATGDGYTF